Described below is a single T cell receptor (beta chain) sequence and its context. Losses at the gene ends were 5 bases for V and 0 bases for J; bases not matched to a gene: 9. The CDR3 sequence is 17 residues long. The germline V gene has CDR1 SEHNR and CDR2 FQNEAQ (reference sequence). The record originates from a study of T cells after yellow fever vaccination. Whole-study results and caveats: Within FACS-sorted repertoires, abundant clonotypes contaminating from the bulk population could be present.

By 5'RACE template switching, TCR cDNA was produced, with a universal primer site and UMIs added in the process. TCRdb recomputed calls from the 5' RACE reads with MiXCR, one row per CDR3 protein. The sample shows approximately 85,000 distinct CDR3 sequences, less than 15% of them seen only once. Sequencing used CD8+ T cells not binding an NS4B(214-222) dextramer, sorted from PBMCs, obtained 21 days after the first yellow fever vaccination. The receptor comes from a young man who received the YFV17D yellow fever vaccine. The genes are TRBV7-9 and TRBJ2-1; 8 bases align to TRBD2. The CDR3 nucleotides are TGTGCCAGCAGCCCGAAGGGCGGGGGGTTCTCCTACAATGAGCAGTTCTTC. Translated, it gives CASSPKGGGFSYNEQFF.